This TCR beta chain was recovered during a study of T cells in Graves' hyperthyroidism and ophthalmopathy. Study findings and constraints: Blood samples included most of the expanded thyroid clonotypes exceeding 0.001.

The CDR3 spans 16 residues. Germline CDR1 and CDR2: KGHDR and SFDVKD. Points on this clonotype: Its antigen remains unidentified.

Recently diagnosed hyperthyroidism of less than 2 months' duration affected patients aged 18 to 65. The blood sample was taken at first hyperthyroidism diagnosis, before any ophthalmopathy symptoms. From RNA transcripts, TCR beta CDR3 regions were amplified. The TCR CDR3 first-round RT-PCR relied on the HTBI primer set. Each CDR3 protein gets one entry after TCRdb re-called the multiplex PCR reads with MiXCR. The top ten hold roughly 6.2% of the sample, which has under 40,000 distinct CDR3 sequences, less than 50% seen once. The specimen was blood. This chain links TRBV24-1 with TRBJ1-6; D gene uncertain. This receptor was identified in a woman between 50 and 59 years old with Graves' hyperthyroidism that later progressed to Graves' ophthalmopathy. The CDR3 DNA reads TGTGCTGGCCCGATAGAGGAGAGCTCCTATAATTCACCCCTCCACTTT. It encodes CAGPIEESSYNSPLHF.